Listed below are T cell receptor beta chains from one sample, sequenced in a study of blood T cell repertoires in COVID-19. Some clones are missing from TCRdb's copy, which holds only in-frame ones; the method was immunoSEQ multiplex PCR. The data show about 120,000 clones, over 80% seen once. Sequencing was performed on peripheral blood. The receptor source for this set is a man aged 25 to 45 with acute or convalescent COVID-19. CDR3s include the opening cysteine and the closing phenylalanine or tryptophan. The order of the fields is D gene, clone size, V gene, J gene, CDR3 DNA, CDR3 protein. A D gene is named only where the DNA matches it firmly. Rows give clone size only sometimes, using once, few, many, or a class for an expanded clone.

-	-	TRBV28	TRBJ2-1	TGTGCCAGCAGGTCTCCGGGAGTTACGGTGAATGAGCAGTTCTTC	CASRSPGVTVNEQFF
-	-	TRBV30	TRBJ1-3	TGTGCCTGGGCAGACAGGCCGTCTGGAAACACCATATATTTT	CAWADRPSGNTIYF
-	-	TRBV10-3	TRBJ2-2	TGTGCCATCAGTGAGTCCCGCGGGATAGGGTCCGGGGAGCTGTTTTTT	CAISESRGIGSGELFF
TRBD1	-	TRBV10-3	TRBJ2-2	TGTGCCATCAGAACAACAGGGGGTTTCACCGGGGAGCTGTTTTTT	CAIRTTGGFTGELFF
-	-	TRBV4-3	TRBJ1-3	TGCGCCAGCAGCCATGCCCTGGGCGCCGGAAACACCATATATTTT	CASSHALGAGNTIYF
-	once	TRBV3-1/TRBV3-2	TRBJ1-1	TGTGCCAGCAGCCAAGCCCACAGGAACACTGAAGCTTTCTTT	CASSQAHRNTEAFF
-	few	TRBV6-2/TRBV6-3	TRBJ2-5	TGTGCCAGCAGTTACGGGGGCTCGGGAGAGACCCAGTACTTC	CASSYGGSGETQYF
TRBD1	once	TRBV19	TRBJ1-5	TGTGCCAGTACCCGGACAGGGGAAGTTCAGCCCCAGCATTTT	CASTRTGEVQPQHF
-	-	TRBV5-8	TRBJ2-7	TGTGCCAGCAGCCAGGAGCAGCAGGGAACCTACGAGCAGTACTTC	CASSQEQQGTYEQYF
TRBD2	-	TRBV20-1	TRBJ2-1	TGCAGTGCTAGTAGGGGACTAGCGGAATACAATGAGCAGTTCTTC	CSASRGLAEYNEQFF
TRBD1	-	TRBV6-5	TRBJ1-2	TGTGCCAGCGGATATCAGGGGGCTAAAGGCTACACCTTC	CASGYQGAKGYTF
-	-	TRBV10-3	TRBJ1-1	TGTGCCACCGCAGGAAACAGGGAGAACACTGAAGCTTTCTTT	CATAGNRENTEAFF
TRBD1	few	TRBV6-2/TRBV6-3	TRBJ1-5	TGTGCCAGCAGTTTCGCCTGGGACAGAAGCAATCAGCCCCAGCATTTT	CASSFAWDRSNQPQHF
-	-	TRBV25-1	TRBJ2-7	TGTGCCAGCAGTACCGAGGCAGGGTGGGAGCAGTACTTC	CASSTEAGWEQYF
-	-	TRBV7-6	TRBJ2-7	TGTGCCAGCAGCTTAGCCCTTGGCGGGGGCCTCTACGAGCAGTACTTC	CASSLALGGGLYEQYF
-	-	TRBV6-1	TRBJ1-6	TGTGCCAGCAGTGAAACTGGGAGCTCCTATAATTCACCCCTCCACTTT	CASSETGSSYNSPLHF
-	many	TRBV3-1/TRBV3-2	TRBJ2-5	TGTGCCAGCAGCCAAGATTTGGGTACCGGGACTCCGGGCGGGCAAGAGACCCAGTACTTC	CASSQDLGTGTPGGQETQYF
-	-	TRBV10-3	TRBJ2-5	TGTGCCATCAGTGATGGGGGCAGCCAAGAGACCCAGTACTTC	CAISDGGSQETQYF
TRBD2	-	TRBV5-6	TRBJ2-1	TGTGCCAGCAGCCTGGGACTAGCGGGATACCTCTACAATGAGCAGTTCTTC	CASSLGLAGYLYNEQFF
-	-	TRBV19	TRBJ1-1	TGTGCCAGTAGTATCCGGGTAGAGACTGAAGCTTTCTTT	CASSIRVETEAFF
-	-	TRBV5-5	TRBJ1-5	TGTGCCAGCAGCCGGGGGGGCGTAAATCAGCCCCAGCATTTT	CASSRGGVNQPQHF
TRBD2	-	TRBV4-2	TRBJ2-3	TGTGCCAGCAGCCCACGTGGTAGCGGGAGTAATATCGCAGATACGCAGTATTTT	CASSPRGSGSNIADTQYF
TRBD1	-	TRBV13	TRBJ1-1	TGTGCCAGCAGCAACAGGGGAATTAACACTGAAGCTTTCTTT	CASSNRGINTEAFF
TRBD2	-	TRBV5-1	TRBJ2-7	TGCGCCAGCAGCCCACCCGCGGGGGGCTCCGTATTCGAGCAGTACTTC	CASSPPAGGSVFEQYF
-	-	TRBV4-3	TRBJ1-5	TGCGCCAGCAGCCAAGATCGGGGTTTGCCGAGTCAGCCCCAGCATTTT	CASSQDRGLPSQPQHF
TRBD1	once	TRBV15	TRBJ2-1	TGTGCCACCGATTTTCCGGGACAGGGATCGAGCTCCTACAATGAGCAGTTCTTC	CATDFPGQGSSSYNEQFF
-	few	TRBV6-4	TRBJ2-1	TGTGCCAGCAGTGATTCCCCTCTTGATGAGCAGTTCTTC	CASSDSPLDEQFF
-	-	TRBV6-2/TRBV6-3	TRBJ1-2	TGTGCCAGCAGTAGCTGGAGAGCTAACTATGGCTACACCTTC	CASSSWRANYGYTF
TRBD2	-	TRBV5-1	TRBJ2-3	TGCGCCAGCAGCTGGAGCGGGGGGAGCACAGATACGCAGTATTTT	CASSWSGGSTDTQYF
-	-	TRBV7-9	TRBJ1-3	TGTGCCAGCAGCTTAGCCCTGGGCAGGGCTGGAAACACCATATATTTT	CASSLALGRAGNTIYF
TRBD1	-	TRBV4-1	TRBJ1-2	TGCGCCAGCAGCCAAGAGGTGACAGGGGCCTATGGCTACACCTTC	CASSQEVTGAYGYTF
-	-	TRBV5-4	TRBJ2-7	TGTGCCAGCAGCTTGACAGGCTCAGGGTCCCCTCACGAGCAGTACTTC	CASSLTGSGSPHEQYF
-	-	TRBV5-3	TRBJ1-2	TGTGCCAGAACCCCGGGGGGGTCTTCCGATCTTAACTATGGCTACACCTTC	CARTPGGSSDLNYGYTF
TRBD2	-	TRBV18	TRBJ2-3	TGTGCCAGCCGGCCGGGACTAGCTACAGATACGCAGTATTTT	CASRPGLATDTQYF
-	-	TRBV12-3/TRBV12-4	TRBJ1-2	TGTGCCAGCAGTAACCCACCAGACTATGGCTACACCTTC	CASSNPPDYGYTF
TRBD2	-	TRBV3-1/TRBV3-2	TRBJ2-5	TGTGCCAGCAGCCAAGCGGTAGCGGGAGGTCAAAAAGAGACCCAGTACTTC	CASSQAVAGGQKETQYF
-	few	TRBV19	TRBJ1-5	TGTGCCAGTAGTGTACCCAGCGGGGGACGACAGCCCCAGCATTTT	CASSVPSGGRQPQHF
TRBD2	-	TRBV7-2	TRBJ2-3	TGTGCCAGCAGCCCAAGAATGGGACTAGCTACAGATACGCAGTATTTT	CASSPRMGLATDTQYF
-	few	TRBV4-2	TRBJ2-5	TGTGCCAGCAGCCAACCGGGGAGCCAAGAGACCCAGTACTTC	CASSQPGSQETQYF
TRBD2	once	TRBV6-2/TRBV6-3	TRBJ2-1	TGTGCCAGCAGCCGAGGACTAGCGGGGGGGCCCCACAATGAGCAGTTCTTC	CASSRGLAGGPHNEQFF
-	-	TRBV30	TRBJ1-6	TGTGCCTGGAGAACCCAGGGTTATAATTCACCCCTCCACTTT	CAWRTQGYNSPLHF
-	-	TRBV6-5	TRBJ1-6	TGTGCCAGCACCTTACCCAGGGCGAGTAATTCACCCCTCCACTTT	CASTLPRASNSPLHF
-	-	TRBV4-1	TRBJ2-1	TGCGCCAGCAGCGCACGGACAGATCAGTACAATGAGCAGTTCTTC	CASSARTDQYNEQFF
-	once	TRBV6-2/TRBV6-3	TRBJ2-7	TGTGCCAGCAGTTTTACCGGGACTGACTCCTACGAGCAGTACTTC	CASSFTGTDSYEQYF
TRBD1	-	TRBV3-1/TRBV3-2	TRBJ1-2	TGTGCCAGCAGCCAAAGGACAGGGGCTCCCTATGGCTACACCTTC	CASSQRTGAPYGYTF
TRBD2	-	TRBV6-5	TRBJ2-5	TGTGCCAGCAGTTACCGACTAGCGGGGCCCCAAGAGACCCAGTACTTC	CASSYRLAGPQETQYF
TRBD2	-	TRBV7-7	TRBJ2-5	TGTGCTAGCAGCTTAGGGTCTAGCGGTATCCAAGAGACCCAGTACTTC	CASSLGSSGIQETQYF
TRBD1	-	TRBV12-3/TRBV12-4	TRBJ1-3	TGTGCCAGCACCCCTCGGACAGGGGACACCATATATTTT	CASTPRTGDTIYF
-	-	TRBV30	TRBJ1-1	TGTGCCTGGAGTGTACCTAAGAACACTGAAGCTTTCTTT	CAWSVPKNTEAFF
-	-	TRBV24-1	TRBJ2-2	TGTGCCACCAGTCCGGAGGAGAACACCGGGGAGCTGTTTTTT	CATSPEENTGELFF
-	-	TRBV12-3/TRBV12-4	TRBJ2-7	TGTGCCAGCAGTTTTTGGACAGAAAACGAGCAGTACTTC	CASSFWTENEQYF
TRBD2	-	TRBV9	TRBJ2-1	TGTGCCAGCAGCTTTAGCGGGAGGGCCTACAATGAGCAGTTCTTC	CASSFSGRAYNEQFF
-	-	TRBV2	TRBJ1-3	TGTGCCAGCGGGGGGGACCCTGGAAACACCATATATTTT	CASGGDPGNTIYF